This TCR beta chain was found in a study of human versus mouse CDR3 diversity and MHC coevolution. Profiling relied on immunoSEQ multiplex PCR, and the TCRdb table lists in-frame clones only, not all of them. The sample lists fewer than 100,000 clones; just over 90% were seen once. CDR3 size: 14 residues. V lost 5 bases to trimming and J lost 0 bases, with 8 bases between them. Germline V gives CDR1 SGHNT, CDR2 YENEEA. Sequencing was performed on naive CD4+ T cells from blood. Described subset: CD45RO-negative CD62L-positive naive CD4 T cells. The TCR sequence derives from a person between 25 and 75 years old in good health. This chain joins TRBV11-3 and TRBJ2-1; D might be TRBD1 (6 bases). DNA of the CDR3: TGTGCCAGCAGCCCGGACAGCTCCTACAATGAGCAGTTCTTC. This sequence encodes CASSPDSSYNEQFF.